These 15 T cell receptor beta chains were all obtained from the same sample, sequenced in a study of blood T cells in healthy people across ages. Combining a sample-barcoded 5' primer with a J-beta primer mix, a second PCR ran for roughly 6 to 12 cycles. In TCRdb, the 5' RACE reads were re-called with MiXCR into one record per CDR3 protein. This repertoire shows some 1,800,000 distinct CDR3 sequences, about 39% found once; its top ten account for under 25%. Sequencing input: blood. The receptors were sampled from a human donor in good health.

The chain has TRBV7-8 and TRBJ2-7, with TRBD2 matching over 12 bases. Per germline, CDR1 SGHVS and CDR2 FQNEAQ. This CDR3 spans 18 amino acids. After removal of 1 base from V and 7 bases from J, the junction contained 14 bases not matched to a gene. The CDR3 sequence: CASSLVYSGLAGLNEQYF. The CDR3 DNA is TGTGCCAGCAGCTTAGTTTACTCAGGACTAGCGGGACTTAATGAGCAGTACTTC. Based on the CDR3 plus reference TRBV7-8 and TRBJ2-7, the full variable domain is GAGVSQSPRYKVAKRGQDVALRCDPISGHVSLFWYQQALGQGPEFLTYFQNEAQLDKSGLPSDRFFAERPEGSVSTLKIQRTQQEDSAVYLCASSLVYSGLAGLNEQYFGPGTRLTVT.

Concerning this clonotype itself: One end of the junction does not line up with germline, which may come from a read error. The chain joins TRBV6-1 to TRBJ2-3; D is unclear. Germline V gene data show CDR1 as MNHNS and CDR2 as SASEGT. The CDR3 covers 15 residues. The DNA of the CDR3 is TGTGCCAGCAGTGTGGATTGGTCTTCCAAAGATGCGCAGTATTTT. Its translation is CASSVDWSSKDAQYF.

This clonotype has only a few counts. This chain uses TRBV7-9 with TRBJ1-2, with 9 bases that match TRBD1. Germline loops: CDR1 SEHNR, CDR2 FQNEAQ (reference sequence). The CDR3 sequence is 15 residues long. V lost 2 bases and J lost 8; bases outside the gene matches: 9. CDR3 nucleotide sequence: TGTGCCAGCAGCTTAACTATAGGACAGGGGTACGGCTACACCTTC. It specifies CASSLTIGQGYGYTF.

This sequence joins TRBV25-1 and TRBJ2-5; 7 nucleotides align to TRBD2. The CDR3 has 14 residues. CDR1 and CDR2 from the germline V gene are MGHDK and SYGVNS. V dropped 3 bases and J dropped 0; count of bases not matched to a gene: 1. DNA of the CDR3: TGTGCCAGCAGTGAGCGGGGGTACCAAGAGACCCAGTACTTC. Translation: CASSERGYQETQYF. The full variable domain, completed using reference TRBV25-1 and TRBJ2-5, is EADIYQTPRYLVIGTGKKITLECSQTMGHDKMYWYQQDPGMELHLIHYSYGVNSTEKGDLSSESTVSRIRTEHFPLTLESARPSHTSQYLCASSERGYQETQYFGPGTRLLVL.

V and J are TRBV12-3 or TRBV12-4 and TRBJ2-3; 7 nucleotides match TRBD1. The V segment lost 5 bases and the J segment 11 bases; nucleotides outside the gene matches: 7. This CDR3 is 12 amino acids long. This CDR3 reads CASSLAWDRQYF. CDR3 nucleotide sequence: TGTGCCAGCAGTCTCGCCTGGGACAGGCAGTATTTT.

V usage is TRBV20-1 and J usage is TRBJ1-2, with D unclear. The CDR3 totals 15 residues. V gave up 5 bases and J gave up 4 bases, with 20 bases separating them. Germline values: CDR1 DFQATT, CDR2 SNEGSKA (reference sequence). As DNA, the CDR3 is TGCAGTGCTTTGGACGGGCCGCTTACCACCTATGGCTACACCTTC. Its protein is CSALDGPLTTYGYTF.

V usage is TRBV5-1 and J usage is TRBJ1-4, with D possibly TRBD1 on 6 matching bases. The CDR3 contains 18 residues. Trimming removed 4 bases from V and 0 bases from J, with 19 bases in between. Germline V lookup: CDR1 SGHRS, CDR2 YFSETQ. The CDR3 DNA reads TGCGCCAGCAGCCCCAACAGGGCTCCGCTATCAACTAATGAAAAACTGTTTTTT. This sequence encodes CASSPNRAPLSTNEKLFF.

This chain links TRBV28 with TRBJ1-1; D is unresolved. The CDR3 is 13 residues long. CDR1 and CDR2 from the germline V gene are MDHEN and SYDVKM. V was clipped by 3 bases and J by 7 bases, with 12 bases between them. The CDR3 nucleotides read TGTGCCAGCAGTTTCGGCCGGGCAAGTGAAGCTTTCTTT. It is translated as CASSFGRASEAFF.

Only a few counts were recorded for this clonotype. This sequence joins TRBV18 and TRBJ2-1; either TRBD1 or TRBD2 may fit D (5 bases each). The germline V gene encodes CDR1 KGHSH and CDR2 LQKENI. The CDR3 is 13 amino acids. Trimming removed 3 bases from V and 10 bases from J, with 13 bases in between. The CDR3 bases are TGTGCCAGCTCACCCGGGGCCGAGCGGGAGCAGTTCTTC. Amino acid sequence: CASSPGAEREQFF.

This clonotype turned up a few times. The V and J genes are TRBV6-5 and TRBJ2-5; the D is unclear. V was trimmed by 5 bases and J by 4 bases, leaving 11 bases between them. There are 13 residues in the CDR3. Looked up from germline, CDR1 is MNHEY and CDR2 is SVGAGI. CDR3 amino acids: CASSASERETQYF. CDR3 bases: TGTGCCAGCAGTGCTTCGGAGCGAGAGACCCAGTACTTC.

This CDR3 is CASSRRTGGAGEKLFF. The CDR3 nucleotides read TGTGCCAGCAGCCGACGGACAGGGGGCGCGGGTGAAAAACTGTTTTTT. This chain links TRBV7-8 with TRBJ1-4; 11 nucleotides align to TRBD1. The CDR3 contains 16 residues. Germline V CDR1 and CDR2: SGHVS, FQNEAQ. J gave up 7 bases and V 5 bases, and 9 bases lay outside the gene matches.

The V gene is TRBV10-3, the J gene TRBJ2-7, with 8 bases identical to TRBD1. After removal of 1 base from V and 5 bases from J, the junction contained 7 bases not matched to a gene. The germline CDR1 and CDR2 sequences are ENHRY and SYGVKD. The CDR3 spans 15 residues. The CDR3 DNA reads TGTGCCATCAGTGAGTGGGGGACAGGTGAGGACGAGCAGTACTTC. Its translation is CAISEWGTGEDEQYF.

DNA of the CDR3: TGCGCCAGCAAAAGAACCCCCTCTTTCCAAGAGACCCAGTACTTC. It yields the protein CASKRTPSFQETQYF. This chain links TRBV5-1 with TRBJ2-5; D ambiguous. The germline gives CDR1 SGHRS, CDR2 YFSETQ. The CDR3 runs to 15 residues. The V gene lost 6 bases and the J gene lost 1 base, with 16 bases spanning the gap.

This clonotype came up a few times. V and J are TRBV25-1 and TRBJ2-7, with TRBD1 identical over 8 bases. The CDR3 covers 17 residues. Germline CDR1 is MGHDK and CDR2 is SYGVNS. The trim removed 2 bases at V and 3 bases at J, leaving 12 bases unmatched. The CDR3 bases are TGTGCCAGCAGTGAAGTAGCCAGGACAGGGAATTTCTACGAGCAGTACTTC. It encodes CASSEVARTGNFYEQYF.

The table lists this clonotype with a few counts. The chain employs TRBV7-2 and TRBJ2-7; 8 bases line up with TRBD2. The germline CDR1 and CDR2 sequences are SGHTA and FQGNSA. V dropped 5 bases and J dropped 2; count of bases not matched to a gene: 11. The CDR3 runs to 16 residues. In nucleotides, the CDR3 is TGTGCCAGCAGCCGCCAGACCGGGGGGGCCGCCTACGAGCAGTACTTC. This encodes CASSRQTGGAAYEQYF.